This T cell receptor (beta chain) was sequenced for a study of identical twins (dated by TCRdb to the mid-2010s). Study-level background: To test whether fetal clonotypes persist, the study used deep sequencing on TCR alpha and beta repertoires from monozygotic twins, unrelated adults of various ages, and cord blood. To rule out contamination, the twin experiments were replicated at different times with different library preparation protocols.

All donors were healthy Caucasians. The twin cohort consisted of three pairs of female monozygotic twins, all aged 18 to 29 years. RNA for TCR libraries was isolated from peripheral blood mononuclear cells. Libraries were prepared through 5' RACE. The data were produced on an Illumina HiSeq 2000. Template switching added a universal primer binding site, and the final cDNA carried a unique molecular identifier that allowed TCR cDNA molecules to be counted accurately. Specific primers in the conserved constant-segment region were used to synthesize first-strand cDNA for the TCR alpha and beta chains. To control for contamination, every cDNA library carried two barcodes: a SMART-Mk sample barcode plus Illumina barcodes. Two successive PCR steps introduced TruSeq adapter sequences along with Illumina sample barcodes. Sequencing of the TCR alpha and beta cDNA libraries was done on the Illumina HiSeq platform using custom primers. For the original study's pipeline: MiGEC processed the raw reads to extract unique molecular identifiers, while MiXCR was used to determine the CDR3 positions. Recombination models were inferred per individual with the repgenHMM and IGoR tools using an EM algorithm. Shared clonotype analysis was performed with the tcR package in R, normalizing sharing by the product of cloneset sizes. To study raw recombination without the effects of thymic and clonal selection, out-of-frame nonproductive sequences were analyzed. TCRdb redid the processing of the public reads, applying fastp at Q25 and MiXCR, and retained in-frame beta chains. Duplicate CDR3 protein sequences are folded into a single record with the most common DNA and genes. These V and J calls derive from TCRdb rather than the authors' analysis. The sample table records around 680,000 distinct CDR3 sequences; approximately 9% of these occur just once. In total, the top ten clones hold 0.8% to 1% of the sample.

CDR1 DFQATT and CDR2 SNEGSKA are derived from the germline V gene (reference sequence). There are 16 amino acids in the CDR3, from cysteine to phenylalanine inclusive. Only the CDR3 DNA is retained, 48 bases long and in frame from the first base. Trimming removed 5 bases from V and 2 bases from J; the gene matches leave 6 bases unexplained. With respect to this clonotype: Its antigen remains unidentified. The record has no base qualities; no much larger clone is one base away.

Findings and caveats that apply to the study as a whole: Invariant T cells such as MAIT and iNKT could partly confound zero-insertion analyses, although diverse VJ usage argued against such confounding for most clonotypes. A weaker excess of twin sharing was found in beta out-of-frame sequences because the signal-to-noise ratio was lowered by fewer shared sequences. Fewer insertions were carried by abundant cord blood beta clonotypes; a weaker similar trend was observed in young adult naive repertoires, while no such trend was observed in memory repertoires. Compared with coincidental sharing between unrelated individuals, out-of-frame TCR alpha sequences shared between twins had an excess of sequences with low generation probability. In monozygotic twins, out-of-frame TCR alpha sharing was systematically underestimated by recombination models, although the models agreed with sharing between unrelated individuals. Because the same donors could not be followed over many years, the conclusions relied on cross-sectional statistical analysis.

The same sample was also used in a study of yellow fever vaccine responses in identical twins. Drawing on the second study: According to the authors, the vaccine-induced T cell response in identical twins seemed to be partly convergent and partly specific to each individual. Focusing on identical twins, the study followed the T cell clones that responded to the vaccine, and did so with precision.

The TCR sequence derives from a woman aged 18-30 years in good health. Sequenced input: PBMCs. The chain links TRBV20-1 with TRBJ2-6; a stretch of 10 junction bases matches TRBD1. In nucleotides, the sequence is TGCAGTGCTGCCATGGACAGGGGGACTGGGGCCAACGTCCTGACTTTC. Its protein is CSAAMDRGTGANVLTF.